The next 25 T cell receptor beta chains were all read from a single sample in a study of cytomegalovirus exposure and HLA in healthy donors. The PCR employed 60 Vbeta primers together with 13 Jbeta primers. TCRdb keeps only in-frame clones here, not all; method: immunoSEQ multiplex PCR. The profile shows around 96,000 clones, 60% to 75% of them singletons. Sequencing was carried out using PBMCs. These receptors were obtained from a man between 60 and 70 years old in good health and CMV-seronegative.

This clone was counted only a few times. The chain couples TRBV6-1 to TRBJ2-1; 12 bases align to TRBD2. The J segment lost 8 bases and the V segment lost 4 bases, leaving 9 bases of the junction unmatched. This CDR3 is built from 16 residues. Germline CDR1 is MNHNS and CDR2 is SASEGT. DNA for the CDR3: TGTGCCAGCAGTGGACAACTAGCGGGAGGCGGTCATGAGCAGTTCTTC. It encodes CASSGQLAGGGHEQFF.

This chain links TRBV7-9 with TRBJ2-2, with TRBD2 matching over 8 bases. Germline trimming cut 7 bases from V and 5 bases from J; bases unmatched to any gene: 15. Germline V gives CDR1 SEHNR, CDR2 FQNEAQ (reference sequence). This CDR3 contains 17 residues. For the CDR3, the DNA is TGTGCCAGCACAAAGTCGGGCGGGGGGCTAAGGACCGGGGAGCTGTTTTTT. Amino acid sequence: CASTKSGGGLRTGELFF.

This clone was seen more than once but under ten times. The chain links TRBV5-1 to TRBJ2-1; D uncertain. Germline values: CDR1 SGHRS, CDR2 YFSETQ. Trimming took off 0 bases at V and 0 bases at J, with 4 bases between the two ends. The CDR3 runs to 14 residues. The CDR3 here is CASSLGSSYNEQFF. CDR3 DNA sequence: TGCGCCAGCAGCTTGGGGAGCTCCTACAATGAGCAGTTCTTC.

The gene calls are TRBV2 and TRBJ2-5; weak D call: TRBD2 (5 bases). With the DNA end fitting TRBJ2-7 better, the J assignment may be wrong. CDR1 is SNHLY, CDR2 FYNNEI, per germline. The CDR3 length is 14 residues. The chain's CDR3 is CATKRERDSYEQYF. The CDR3 nucleotides read TGTGCCACAAAACGAGAGAGGGATTCCTACGAGCAGTACTTC.

The chain couples TRBV7-3 to TRBJ1-6, with D possibly matching TRBD1 (5 bases). The germline V and J ends were trimmed by 3 bases and 7 bases, with 10 bases remaining between them. The CDR3 length is 14 residues. Germline-derived CDR1 and CDR2 are SGHTA and FQGTGA. The CDR3 reads CASSLNRFNSPLHF. The CDR3, as DNA: TGTGCCAGCAGCTTGAACAGGTTCAATTCACCCCTCCACTTT.

V gene TRBV2 combines with J gene TRBJ1-5; TRBD1 matches at 9 bases. The germline gives CDR1 SNHLY, CDR2 FYNNEI. J lost 0 bases, V lost 2 bases, and 11 bases had no gene match. The CDR3 sequence is 19 residues long. CDR3 sequence (DNA): TGTGCCAGCAGTGAATTGAGGTCGGGACAGGGACTTAGCAATCAGCCCCAGCATTTT. Translating gives CASSELRSGQGLSNQPQHF.

The chain couples TRBV5-6 to TRBJ1-2; no definite D call. The CDR3 is made up of 13 amino acids. V was cut by 6 bases and J by 4 bases, with 13 bases left in between. Germline V gene lookup returns CDR1 SGHDT and CDR2 YYEEEE. CDR3 in DNA: TGTGCCAGCACCGAACGGGGTGGCTATGGCTACACCTTC. It yields the protein CASTERGGYGYTF.

This chain connects TRBV12-5 to TRBJ1-1; TRBD1 aligns across 12 bases. The CDR3 consists of 16 residues. With 5 bases clipped from V and 4 bases from J, the junction kept 8 bases outside the gene matches. Germline V CDR1 and CDR2: LGHNT, FRNRAP. The DNA for the CDR3 is TGTGCTAGTGGTCCCGACGGGACAGGGGGCTTCACTGAAGCTTTCTTT. This gives the protein CASGPDGTGGFTEAFF. Combining the CDR3 with reference TRBV12-5 and TRBJ1-1 gives the whole variable domain DARVTQTPRHKVTEMGQEVTMRCQPILGHNTVFWYRQTMMQGLELLAYFRNRAPLDDSGMPKDRFSAEMPDATLATLKIQPSEPRDSAVYFCASGPDGTGGFTEAFFGQGTRLTVV.

V is TRBV28 and J is TRBJ2-5, with D possibly being TRBD1 (6 bases). The CDR3 loop spans 15 amino acids. V was shortened by 2 bases and J by 1 base, with 11 bases between the two germline ends. Germline V gives CDR1 MDHEN, CDR2 SYDVKM. Here the CDR3 DNA reads TGTGCCAGCAGTTTACCTTTAGGGGGCCAAGAGACCCAGTACTTC. This codes for CASSLPLGGQETQYF. The full variable domain, in which reference TRBV28 and TRBJ2-5 provide the parts outside the CDR3, is DVKVTQSSRYLVKRTGEKVFLECVQDMDHENMFWYRQDPGLGLRLIYFSYDVKMKEKGDIPEGYSVSREKKERFSLILESASTNQTSMYLCASSLPLGGQETQYFGPGTRLLVL.

V gene TRBV10-2 combines with J gene TRBJ2-3, with 10 nucleotides matching TRBD2. This CDR3 is 14 amino acids long. Germline V gives CDR1 WSHSY, CDR2 SAAADI. V lost 7 bases and J lost 4; bases outside the gene matches: 5. The CDR3: CASKPSGSSDTQYF. The CDR3 DNA sequence: TGCGCCAGCAAGCCTAGCGGGAGCTCAGATACGCAGTATTTT.

The table lists this clone with a few counts. The chain has TRBV4-1 and TRBJ1-5; D might be TRBD1 (5 bases). Trimming pared 1 base from V and 6 bases from J, leaving 13 bases between. The length of the CDR3 is 15 residues. Germline CDR1 and CDR2: MGHRA and YSYEKL. The CDR3 spells CASSQGQGGSQPQHF. The CDR3 bases are TGCGCCAGCAGCCAAGGGCAGGGAGGAAGTCAGCCCCAGCATTTT.

The chain joins TRBV6-1 to TRBJ2-1; D call uncertain. The CDR3 is made up of 17 amino acids. Germline V gene sequence: CDR1 MNHNS, CDR2 SASEGT. The ends were cut back, 2 bases at V and 0 bases at J, with 14 bases in the middle. In nucleotides, the CDR3 is TGTGCCAGCAGTGAATTACCCAGCGTAAGCTCCTACAATGAGCAGTTCTTC. Translated, it gives CASSELPSVSSYNEQFF.

In this sample, this clone turned up a few times. The chain combines TRBV10-1 with TRBJ2-3; the match to TRBD2 covers 8 bases. Germline-derived CDR1 and CDR2 are WNHNN and SYGVQD (reference sequence). Trimming removed 0 bases from V and 4 bases from J; junction bases left unmatched: 15. The CDR3 length is 19 residues. The CDR3, as DNA: TGCGCCAGCAGTGAGTCTCCTGGGATAGGAGCGGGGGTACCAGATACGCAGTATTTT. Protein sequence: CASSESPGIGAGVPDTQYF.

The chain employs TRBV14 and TRBJ1-2; no reliable D call. Trimming cost V 1 base and J 4 bases, with 16 bases left between them. The CDR3 length is 16 residues. CDR1 is SGHDN, CDR2 FVKESK, per germline. The CDR3 protein is CASSQVGAYPVYGYTF. In nucleotides, the CDR3 is TGTGCCAGCAGCCAAGTCGGTGCGTACCCGGTCTATGGCTACACCTTC.

The chain joins TRBV6-1 to TRBJ1-3; no clear D gene. CDR1 is MNHNS and CDR2 is SASEGT in the germline V gene. The CDR3 extends over 11 amino acids. V lost 2 bases, J lost 9 bases, and 5 bases lay in between. The CDR3 DNA reads as TGTGCCAGCAGTGAACTCGGCACCATATATTTT. It specifies CASSELGTIYF.

This clone came up a few times. The chain employs TRBV30 and TRBJ2-7, with 14 bases aligning to TRBD2. This CDR3 has 18 amino acids. Germline-derived CDR1 and CDR2 are GTSNPN and SVGIG (reference sequence). With 1 base clipped from V and 0 bases from J, the junction kept 8 bases outside the gene matches. CDR3 nucleotides: TGTGCCTGGAGTGCGGGACTAGCGGGGGTCGGAAGCTCCTACGAGCAGTACTTC. This sequence encodes CAWSAGLAGVGSSYEQYF.

This chain connects TRBV27 to TRBJ2-7, with 9 bases lining up with TRBD1. J gave up 2 bases and V 5 bases, and 4 bases lay outside the gene matches. CDR3 length: 14 amino acids. Germline CDR1 reads MNHEY; CDR2 reads SMNVEV (reference sequence). Written as DNA, the CDR3 is TGTGCCAGCAGTGTGAGACAGGGGGCCTACGAGCAGTACTTC. Encoded protein: CASSVRQGAYEQYF.

The chain combines TRBV30 with TRBJ2-1; D is perhaps TRBD2 (5 bases). CDR1 and CDR2 (germline): GTSNPN, SVGIG (reference sequence). CDR3 length: 13 residues. This chain's CDR3 is CARSGASYNEQFF. The CDR3 DNA follows: TGTGCTCGCAGCGGAGCCTCCTACAATGAGCAGTTCTTC.

This chain uses TRBV6-4 with TRBJ2-7, with unresolved D. Germline values: CDR1 MRHNA, CDR2 SNTAGT. The CDR3 loop spans 14 amino acids. V shed 5 bases and J shed 1 base, with 12 bases lying between them. As DNA, the CDR3 is TGTGCCAGCAGTCGTACAGCCTCTTCCTACGAGCAGTACTTC. Amino acid sequence: CASSRTASSYEQYF.

The chain is built from TRBV5-6 and TRBJ2-7; D is unresolved. Trimming pared 1 base from V and 0 bases from J, leaving 11 bases between. The CDR3 covers 15 residues. CDR1 is SGHDT and CDR2 is YYEEEE in the germline V gene. CDR3 nucleotides: TGTGCCAGCAGCTTGACTCGAGGAGTCTCCTACGAGCAGTACTTC. Its translation: CASSLTRGVSYEQYF.

The CDR3 region is CASSYGGGDYGYTF. The CDR3 nucleotides are TGTGCCAGCAGCTACGGTGGAGGTGACTATGGCTACACCTTC. The chain uses TRBV13 and TRBJ1-2; D remains unclear. The CDR3 length is 14 residues. CDR1 and CDR2 from the germline V gene are PRHDT and FYEKMQ (reference sequence). With 4 bases removed from V and 3 bases from J, the gap between germline ends came to 12 bases.

The gene calls are TRBV6-1 and TRBJ1-2, with unresolved D. Germline CDR1 MNHNS, CDR2 SASEGT. The V and J ends lost 0 bases and 4 bases respectively, with 9 bases between them. This CDR3 is 14 amino acids long. The CDR3 DNA reads TGTGCCAGCAGTGAAGCGTCGTCGGTCTATGGCTACACCTTC. Amino acid sequence: CASSEASSVYGYTF.

The V and J genes are TRBV30 and TRBJ1-3; 7 bases fit TRBD1. Germline values: CDR1 GTSNPN, CDR2 SVGIG (reference sequence). The ends lost 1 base at V and 0 bases at J; junction bases unmatched: 0. The CDR3 covers 14 residues. The CDR3 DNA follows: TGTGCCTGGAGTGGGGACAGCTCTGGAAACACCATATATTTT. Translated: CAWSGDSSGNTIYF.

The chain recombines TRBV7-8 with TRBJ1-4; D call uncertain. V was clipped by 2 bases and J by 8 bases, with 18 bases between them. The CDR3 extends over 16 amino acids. Germline V lookup: CDR1 SGHVS, CDR2 FQNEAQ. CDR3 coding DNA: TGTGCCAGCAGCTTACTCGCGGACCGAACGGGGGAAAAACTGTTTTTT. It encodes CASSLLADRTGEKLFF.

This rearrangement joins TRBV5-1 to TRBJ1-1; tentative D call: TRBD1 (5 bases). The CDR3 consists of 15 residues. From germline, CDR1 is SGHRS and CDR2 YFSETQ. V was shortened by 3 bases and J by 5 bases, with 17 bases between the two germline ends. DNA of the CDR3: TGCGCCAGCAGCTCGACAGTCCCAGGATCGACTGAAGCTTTCTTT. Amino acids: CASSSTVPGSTEAFF.